Sequencing of this T cell receptor beta chain was carried out in a study of T-cell memory formation after mild COVID-19. Study-wide points: Clones that contracted from day 15 to 85 were balanced CD4/CD8, while later expanders leaned CD4+.

The CDR3 length is 15 residues. V was clipped by 1 base and J by 1 base, with 11 bases between them. From germline, CDR1 is SGHVS and CDR2 FNYEAQ. One entry per CDR3 protein results from TCRdb running MiXCR on the 5' RACE reads. This table holds about 140,000 distinct CDR3 sequences, about 23% found once. On this clonotype: The antigen is undetermined.

J is TRBJ2-7 and V is TRBV7-6; D call uncertain. Sequencing used PBMCs or a T cell subset sorted from them (not recorded which). The TCR sequence derives from an adult woman who had mild COVID-19 (a few samples of this study predate the infection). Cell type and time point are not known. The CDR3 coding sequence is TGTGCCAGCAGCTTAGGCCCTGGCGGATCCTACGAGCAGTACTTC. Protein: CASSLGPGGSYEQYF.